This is a list of T cell receptor beta chains from one sample in a study of shared clonotypes between healthy human individuals. Clones were read by immunoSEQ multiplex PCR, and TCRdb kept only the in-frame ones, dropping some. The sample records some 2,100,000 clones, nearly 97% being singletons. The sample consisted of naive CD4+ T cells sorted from blood. The receptors originated from a man between 18 and 29 years old in good health. Both conserved end residues are part of each CDR3. A D gene is named only where the DNA matches it firmly. The size of a clone is reported for some rows only, either as once, few or many, or as a class for expanded clones.

V: TRBV4-1; size: .; D: .; J: TRBJ2-1; CDR3: CASSLRSEAYSYNEQFF; DNA: TGCGCCAGCAGCCTAAGATCAGAAGCGTACTCCTACAATGAGCAGTTCTTC
V: TRBV5-1; size: .; D: TRBD1; J: TRBJ1-3; CDR3: CASSSGTDSGNTIYF; DNA: TGCGCCAGCAGCTCCGGGACAGACTCTGGAAACACCATATATTTT
V: TRBV29-1; size: .; D: TRBD2; J: TRBJ2-1; CDR3: CSASLAGQTYNEQFF; DNA: TGCAGCGCCTCCCTAGCGGGTCAAACCTACAATGAGCAGTTCTTC
V: TRBV5-6; size: .; D: .; J: TRBJ1-2; CDR3: CASSSGTFYGYTF; DNA: TGTGCCAGCAGCTCCGGGACATTCTATGGCTACACCTTC
V: TRBV10-3; size: .; D: .; J: TRBJ1-4; CDR3: CAISESDRTNEKLFF; DNA: TGTGCCATCAGTGAATCAGACAGGACGAATGAAAAACTGTTTTTT
V: TRBV4-1; size: .; D: .; J: TRBJ2-7; CDR3: CASRPTGTYEQYF; DNA: TGCGCCAGCAGGCCCACAGGGACCTACGAGCAGTACTTC
V: TRBV6-5; size: .; D: TRBD1; J: TRBJ2-7; CDR3: CASSRGGQGANEQYF; DNA: TGTGCCAGCAGTCGAGGGGGACAGGGGGCCAACGAGCAGTACTTC
V: TRBV5-5; size: .; D: .; J: TRBJ2-7; CDR3: CASSLSGASYEQYF; DNA: TGTGCCAGCAGCTTGTCCGGAGCCTCCTACGAGCAGTACTTC
V: TRBV10-3; size: .; D: .; J: TRBJ2-3; CDR3: CAINPTGTSTDTQYF; DNA: TGTGCCATCAATCCGACAGGAACTAGCACAGATACGCAGTATTTT
V: TRBV19; size: .; D: TRBD2; J: TRBJ2-7; CDR3: CASSILAGGVYEQYF; DNA: TGTGCCAGTAGTATTTTGGCGGGAGGGGTTTACGAGCAGTACTTC
V: TRBV5-1; size: .; D: TRBD1; J: TRBJ1-1; CDR3: CASSFEGANTEAFF; DNA: TGCGCCAGCAGCTTCGAGGGGGCGAACACTGAAGCTTTCTTT
V: TRBV14; size: .; D: .; J: TRBJ1-6; CDR3: CASSQNQGRNNSPLHF; DNA: TGTGCCAGCAGCCAAAACCAAGGACGGAATAATTCACCCCTCCACTTT
V: TRBV7-2; size: once; D: TRBD1; J: TRBJ2-1; CDR3: CASSKTGTGSYNEQFF; DNA: TGTGCCAGCAGCAAGACCGGGACAGGGTCCTACAATGAGCAGTTCTTC
V: TRBV14; size: .; D: .; J: TRBJ1-2; CDR3: CASSQEATQGGGYGYTF; DNA: TGTGCCAGCAGCCAAGAGGCAACTCAGGGCGGAGGGTATGGCTACACCTTC
V: TRBV10-3; size: .; D: TRBD1; J: TRBJ1-6; CDR3: CASGTQGNNSPLHF; DNA: TGTGCCAGCGGCACACAGGGGAATAATTCACCCCTCCACTTT
V: TRBV7-7; size: .; D: .; J: TRBJ2-5; CDR3: CASSFRQETQYF; DNA: TGTGCTAGCAGCTTTCGCCAAGAGACCCAGTACTTC
V: TRBV19; size: .; D: TRBD2; J: TRBJ2-3; CDR3: CASSPLAGYTDTQYF; DNA: TGTGCCAGTAGCCCACTAGCGGGGTACACAGATACGCAGTATTTT
V: TRBV7-2; size: .; D: .; J: TRBJ1-3; CDR3: CASSPRRQTQGNTIYF; DNA: TGTGCCAGCAGCCCGCGACGCCAAACTCAAGGAAACACCATATATTTT
V: TRBV5-1; size: .; D: .; J: TRBJ2-5; CDR3: CASSFGETQYF; DNA: TGCGCCAGCAGTTTTGGGGAGACCCAGTACTTC
V: TRBV6-6; size: .; D: .; J: TRBJ2-4; CDR3: CASSRGRDIAKNIQYF; DNA: TGTGCCAGCAGTAGAGGGAGGGACATAGCCAAAAACATTCAGTACTTC
V: TRBV7-2; size: .; D: .; J: TRBJ2-2; CDR3: CASSLAGVTGELFF; DNA: TGTGCCAGCAGCTTAGCGGGAGTCACCGGGGAGCTGTTTTTT
V: TRBV23-1; size: .; D: .; J: TRBJ1-2; CDR3: CAANSYGYTF; DNA: TGCGCCGCAAACTCCTATGGCTACACCTTC
V: TRBV30; size: .; D: .; J: TRBJ1-2; CDR3: CAWSVSGAVGYTF; DNA: TGTGCCTGGAGTGTGTCTGGGGCAGTTGGCTACACCTTC
V: TRBV10-2; size: .; D: .; J: TRBJ1-5; CDR3: CASSEYRAQPQHF; DNA: TGCGCCAGCAGTGAGTATAGGGCTCAGCCCCAGCATTTT
V: TRBV30; size: .; D: .; J: TRBJ2-7; CDR3: CAWSGGDGDEQYF; DNA: TGTGCCTGGAGTGGCGGAGACGGAGACGAGCAGTACTTC
V: TRBV5-4; size: .; D: .; J: TRBJ2-3; CDR3: CASSLDRLNTDTQYF; DNA: TGTGCCAGCAGCCTCGACCGACTAAACACAGATACGCAGTATTTT
V: TRBV18; size: .; D: .; J: TRBJ1-3; CDR3: CASSPSASSGNTIYF; DNA: TGTGCCAGCTCCCCGAGCGCATCCTCTGGAAACACCATATATTTT
V: TRBV10-3; size: .; D: .; J: TRBJ1-5; CDR3: CAISAGTAFQPQHF; DNA: TGTGCCATCAGTGCCGGGACCGCGTTCCAGCCCCAGCATTTT
V: TRBV5-6; size: .; D: TRBD1; J: TRBJ1-1; CDR3: CASSLGPRGSPEAFF; DNA: TGTGCCAGCAGCTTGGGTCCCAGGGGGTCCCCCGAAGCTTTCTTT
V: TRBV4-2; size: .; D: TRBD1; J: TRBJ2-2; CDR3: CASSQEGGATGELFF; DNA: TGTGCCAGCAGCCAAGAAGGGGGCGCCACCGGGGAGCTGTTTTTT
V: TRBV28; size: .; D: TRBD1; J: TRBJ1-5; CDR3: CASRVHDRGRANQPQHF; DNA: TGTGCCAGCAGAGTCCACGACAGGGGGCGAGCGAATCAGCCCCAGCATTTT
V: TRBV29-1; size: .; D: .; J: TRBJ2-3; CDR3: CSVGGDTQYF; DNA: TGCAGCGTTGGGGGGGATACGCAGTATTTT
V: TRBV9; size: .; D: .; J: TRBJ1-2; CDR3: CASSVVEVAGDGYTF; DNA: TGTGCCAGCAGCGTAGTAGAAGTTGCTGGGGATGGCTACACCTTC
V: TRBV27; size: .; D: .; J: TRBJ1-4; CDR3: CASSRSGGLREKLFF; DNA: TGTGCCAGCAGTAGATCCGGGGGGCTGAGGGAAAAACTGTTTTTT
V: TRBV10-3; size: .; D: .; J: TRBJ2-3; CDR3: CAISAGGQPTDTQYF; DNA: TGTGCCATCAGTGCCGGGGGACAGCCCACAGATACGCAGTATTTT
V: TRBV28; size: .; D: TRBD2; J: TRBJ2-3; CDR3: CASSFPGGRGDTQYF; DNA: TGTGCCAGCAGTTTCCCGGGGGGGCGTGGAGATACGCAGTATTTT
V: TRBV28; size: few; D: .; J: TRBJ1-5; CDR3: CASSYRVQPQHF; DNA: TGTGCCAGCAGTTACAGGGTTCAGCCCCAGCATTTT
V: TRBV28; size: .; D: TRBD1; J: TRBJ2-4; CDR3: CASSLNRGISKNIQYF; DNA: TGTGCCAGCAGTTTGAACAGGGGGATTTCCAAAAACATTCAGTACTTC
V: TRBV5-4; size: .; D: TRBD1; J: TRBJ2-7; CDR3: CASSRDRATDEQYF; DNA: TGTGCCAGCAGCAGAGACAGGGCTACCGACGAGCAGTACTTC
V: TRBV4-1; size: .; D: .; J: TRBJ1-1; CDR3: CASSQDRSAGGNTEAFF; DNA: TGCGCCAGCAGCCAAGATCGCTCCGCGGGAGGGAACACTGAAGCTTTCTTT